This TCR beta chain was sequenced in a study of T cells in Graves' hyperthyroidism and ophthalmopathy. As to this clonotype: A much larger clone sits a single nucleotide away, making a read error possible. This CDR3 is missing its conserved last phenylalanine or tryptophan, likely due to a read error.

The source material, RNA transcripts, was used to amplify TCR beta CDR3 regions. First-round RT-PCR targeting the TCR CDR3 was performed with the HTBI primer set. TCRdb called the multiplex PCR reads again in MiXCR, with one record for every CDR3 protein. Of around 380,000 distinct CDR3 sequences detected, 13% appear once; the ten largest clones hold under 25%. The receptor was isolated from a young man with Graves' hyperthyroidism that later progressed to Graves' ophthalmopathy. Input material: blood.

This CDR3 reads CASGRAHTDTQYS. The CDR3 coding sequence is TGTGCCAGTGGGCGGGCACACACAGATACGCAGTATTCT. The rearrangement joins TRBV7-2 to TRBJ2-3; tentative D call: TRBD2 (5 bases). The germline V gene has CDR1 SGHTA and CDR2 FQGNSA. The CDR3 has 13 amino acids. V was cut by 9 bases and J by 2 bases, with 12 bases left in between.